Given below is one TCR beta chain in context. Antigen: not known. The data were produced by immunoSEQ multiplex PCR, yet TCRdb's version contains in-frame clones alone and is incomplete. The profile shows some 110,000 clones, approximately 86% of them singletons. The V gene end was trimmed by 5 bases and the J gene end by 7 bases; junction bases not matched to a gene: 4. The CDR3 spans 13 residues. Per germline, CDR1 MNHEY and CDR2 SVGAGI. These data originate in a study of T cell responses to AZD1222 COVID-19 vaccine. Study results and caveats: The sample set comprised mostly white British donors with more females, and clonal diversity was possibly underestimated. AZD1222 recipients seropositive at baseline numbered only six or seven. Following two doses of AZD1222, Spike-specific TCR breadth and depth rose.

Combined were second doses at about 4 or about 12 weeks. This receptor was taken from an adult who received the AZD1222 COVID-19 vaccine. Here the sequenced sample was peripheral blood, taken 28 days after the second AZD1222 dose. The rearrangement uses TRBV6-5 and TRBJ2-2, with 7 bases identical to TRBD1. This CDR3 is CASSRTGVGELFF. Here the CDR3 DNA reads TGTGCCAGCAGTCGCACAGGGGTCGGGGAGCTGTTTTTT.